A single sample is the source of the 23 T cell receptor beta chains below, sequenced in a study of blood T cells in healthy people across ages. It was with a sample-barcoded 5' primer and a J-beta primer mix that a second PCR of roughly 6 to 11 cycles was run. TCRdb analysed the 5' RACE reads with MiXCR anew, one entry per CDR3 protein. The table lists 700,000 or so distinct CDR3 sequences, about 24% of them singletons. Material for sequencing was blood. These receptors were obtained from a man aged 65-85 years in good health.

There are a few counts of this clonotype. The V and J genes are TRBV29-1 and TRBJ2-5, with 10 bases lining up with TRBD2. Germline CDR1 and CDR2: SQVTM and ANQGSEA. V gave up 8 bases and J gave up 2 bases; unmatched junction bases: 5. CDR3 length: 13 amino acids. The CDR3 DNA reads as TGCAGCATTAGCGGGGGGATGCAAGAGACCCAGTACTTC. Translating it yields CSISGGMQETQYF.

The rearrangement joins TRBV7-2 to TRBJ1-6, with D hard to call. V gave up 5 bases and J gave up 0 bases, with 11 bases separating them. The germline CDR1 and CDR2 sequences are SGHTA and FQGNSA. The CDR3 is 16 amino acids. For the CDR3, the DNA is TGTGCCAGCAGCCGTAGATCGAGCTCCTATAATTCACCCCTCCACTTT. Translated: CASSRRSSSYNSPLHF. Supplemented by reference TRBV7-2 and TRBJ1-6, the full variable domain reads GAGVSQSPSNKVTEKGKDVELRCDPISGHTALYWYRQSLGQGLEFLIYFQGNSAPDKSGLPSDRFSAERTGGSVSTLTIQRTQQEDSAVYLCASSRRSSSYNSPLHFGNGTRLTVT.

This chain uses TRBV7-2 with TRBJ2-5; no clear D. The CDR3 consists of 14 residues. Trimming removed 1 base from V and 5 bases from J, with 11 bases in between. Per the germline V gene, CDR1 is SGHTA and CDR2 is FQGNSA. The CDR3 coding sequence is TGTGCCAGCAGCTTAGTGAAAGAATCGGAGACCCAGTACTTC. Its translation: CASSLVKESETQYF.

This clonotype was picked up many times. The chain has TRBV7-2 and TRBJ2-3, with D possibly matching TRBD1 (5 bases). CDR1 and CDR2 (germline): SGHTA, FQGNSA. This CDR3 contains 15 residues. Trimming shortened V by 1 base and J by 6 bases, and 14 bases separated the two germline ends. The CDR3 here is CASSLDGHLGDTQYF. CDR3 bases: TGTGCCAGCAGCTTAGACGGACATTTGGGGGATACGCAGTATTTT.

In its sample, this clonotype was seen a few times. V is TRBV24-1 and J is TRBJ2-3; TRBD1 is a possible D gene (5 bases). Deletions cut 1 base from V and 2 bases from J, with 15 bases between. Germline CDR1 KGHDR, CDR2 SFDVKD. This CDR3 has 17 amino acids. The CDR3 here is CATSDFPGDSYTDTQYF. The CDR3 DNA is TGTGCCACCAGTGATTTTCCAGGAGACAGTTACACAGATACGCAGTATTTT.

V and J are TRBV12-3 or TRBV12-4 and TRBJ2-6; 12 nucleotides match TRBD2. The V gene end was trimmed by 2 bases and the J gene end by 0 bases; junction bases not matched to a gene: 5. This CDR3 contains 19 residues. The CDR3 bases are TGTGCCAGCAGTTTATCGGGACTAGCGGGTAGCTCTGGGGCCAACGTCCTGACTTTC. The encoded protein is CASSLSGLAGSSGANVLTF.

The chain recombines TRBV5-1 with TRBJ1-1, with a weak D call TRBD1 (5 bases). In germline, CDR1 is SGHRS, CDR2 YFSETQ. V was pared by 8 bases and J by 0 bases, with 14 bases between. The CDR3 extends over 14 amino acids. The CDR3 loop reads CARQVRNMNTEAFF. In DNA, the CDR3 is TGCGCCAGACAGGTACGGAATATGAACACTGAAGCTTTCTTT. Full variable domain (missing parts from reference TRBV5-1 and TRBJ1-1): KAGVTQTPRYLIKTRGQQVTLSCSPISGHRSVSWYQQTPGQGLQFLFEYFSETQRNKGNFPGRFSGRQFSNSRSEMNVSTLELGDSALYLCARQVRNMNTEAFFGQGTRLTVV.

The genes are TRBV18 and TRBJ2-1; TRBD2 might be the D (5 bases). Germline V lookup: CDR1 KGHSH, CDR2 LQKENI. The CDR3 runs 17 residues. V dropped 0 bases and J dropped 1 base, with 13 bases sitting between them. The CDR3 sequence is CASSPPSAPGSYNEQFF. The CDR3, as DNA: TGTGCCAGCTCACCACCGTCTGCCCCGGGGTCCTACAATGAGCAGTTCTTC. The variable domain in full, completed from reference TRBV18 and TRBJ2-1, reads NAGVMQNPRHLVRRRGQEARLRCSPMKGHSHVYWYRQLPEEGLKFMVYLQKENIIDESGMPKERFSAEFPKEGPSILRIQQVVRGDSAAYFCASSPPSAPGSYNEQFFGPGTRLTVL.

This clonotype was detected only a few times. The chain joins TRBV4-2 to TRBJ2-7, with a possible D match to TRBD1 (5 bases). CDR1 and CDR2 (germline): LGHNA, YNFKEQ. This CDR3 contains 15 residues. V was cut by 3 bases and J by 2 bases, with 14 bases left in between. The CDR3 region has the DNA TGTGCCAGCAGCCACGAAGGCTCAGGGACCTACGAGCAGTACTTC. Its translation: CASSHEGSGTYEQYF.

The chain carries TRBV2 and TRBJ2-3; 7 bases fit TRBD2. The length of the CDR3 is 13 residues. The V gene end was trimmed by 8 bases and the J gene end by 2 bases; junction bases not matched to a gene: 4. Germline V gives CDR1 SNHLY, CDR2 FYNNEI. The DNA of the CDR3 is TGTGCCAGCGGGCTAGCGGTCACAGATACGCAGTATTTT. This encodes CASGLAVTDTQYF. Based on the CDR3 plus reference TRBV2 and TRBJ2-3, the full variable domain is EPEVTQTPSHQVTQMGQEVILRCVPISNHLYFYWYRQILGQKVEFLVSFYNNEISEKSEIFDDQFSVERPDGSNFTLKIRSTKLEDSAMYFCASGLAVTDTQYFGPGTRLTVL.

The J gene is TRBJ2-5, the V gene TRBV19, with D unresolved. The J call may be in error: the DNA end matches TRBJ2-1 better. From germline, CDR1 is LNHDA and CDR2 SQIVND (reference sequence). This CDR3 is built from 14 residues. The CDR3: CASSPLGLGNEQFF. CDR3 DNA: TGTGCCAGTAGCCCGTTAGGGTTAGGCAATGAGCAGTTCTTC.

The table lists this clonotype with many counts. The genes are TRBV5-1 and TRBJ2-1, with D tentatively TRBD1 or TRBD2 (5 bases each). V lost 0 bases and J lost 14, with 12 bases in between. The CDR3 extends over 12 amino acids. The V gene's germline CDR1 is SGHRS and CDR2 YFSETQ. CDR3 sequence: CASSLGTGPEFF. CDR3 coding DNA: TGCGCCAGCAGCTTGGGAACGGGACCAGAGTTCTTC.

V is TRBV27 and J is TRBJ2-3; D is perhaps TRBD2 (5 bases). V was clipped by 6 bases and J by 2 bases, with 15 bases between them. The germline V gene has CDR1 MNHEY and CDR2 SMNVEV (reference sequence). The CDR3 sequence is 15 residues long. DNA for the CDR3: TGTGCCAGCAGCTCTAGCAGCGCCTCCACAGATACGCAGTATTTT. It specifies CASSSSSASTDTQYF.

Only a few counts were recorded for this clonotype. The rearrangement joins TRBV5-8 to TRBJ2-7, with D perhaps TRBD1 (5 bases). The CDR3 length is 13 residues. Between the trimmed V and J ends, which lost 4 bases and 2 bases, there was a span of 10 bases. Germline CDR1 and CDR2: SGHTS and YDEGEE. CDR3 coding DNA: TGTGCCAGCAGCAAAGACAGTACCTACGAGCAGTACGTC. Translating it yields CASSKDSTYEQYV.

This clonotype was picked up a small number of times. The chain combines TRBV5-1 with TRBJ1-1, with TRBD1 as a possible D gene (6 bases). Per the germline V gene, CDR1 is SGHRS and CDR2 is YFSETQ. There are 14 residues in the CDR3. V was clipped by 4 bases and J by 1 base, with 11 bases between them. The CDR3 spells CASSTGGGNTEAFF. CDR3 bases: TGCGCCAGCAGCACTGGGGGCGGGAACACTGAAGCTTTCTTT.

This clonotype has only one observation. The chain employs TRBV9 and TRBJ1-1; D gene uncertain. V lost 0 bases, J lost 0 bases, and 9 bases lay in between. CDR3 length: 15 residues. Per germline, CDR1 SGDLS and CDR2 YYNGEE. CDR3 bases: TGTGCCAGCAGCGTAGATGCAGGTATGAACACTGAAGCTTTCTTT. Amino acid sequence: CASSVDAGMNTEAFF.

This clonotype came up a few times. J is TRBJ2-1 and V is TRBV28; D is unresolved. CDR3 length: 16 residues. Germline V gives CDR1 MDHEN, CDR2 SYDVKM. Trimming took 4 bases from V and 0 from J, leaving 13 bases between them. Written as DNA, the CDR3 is TGTGCCAGCAGTTATCGGCTCCCAAGCTCCTACAATGAGCAGTTCTTC. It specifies CASSYRLPSSYNEQFF.

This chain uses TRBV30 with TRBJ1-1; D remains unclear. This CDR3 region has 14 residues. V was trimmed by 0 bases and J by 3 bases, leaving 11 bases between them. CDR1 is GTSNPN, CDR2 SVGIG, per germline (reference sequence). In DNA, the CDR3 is TGTGCCTGGAGTGTAAGTCCCTTACACACTGAAGCTTTCTTT. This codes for CAWSVSPLHTEAFF.

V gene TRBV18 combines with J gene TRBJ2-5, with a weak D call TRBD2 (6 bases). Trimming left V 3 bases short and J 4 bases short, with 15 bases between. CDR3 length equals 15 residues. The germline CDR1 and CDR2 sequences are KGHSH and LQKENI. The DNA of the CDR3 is TGTGCCAGCTCACCGGACACTAGCACGGGAGAGACCCAGTACTTC. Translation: CASSPDTSTGETQYF. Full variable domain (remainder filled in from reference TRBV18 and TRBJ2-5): NAGVMQNPRHLVRRRGQEARLRCSPMKGHSHVYWYRQLPEEGLKFMVYLQKENIIDESGMPKERFSAEFPKEGPSILRIQQVVRGDSAAYFCASSPDTSTGETQYFGPGTRLLVL.

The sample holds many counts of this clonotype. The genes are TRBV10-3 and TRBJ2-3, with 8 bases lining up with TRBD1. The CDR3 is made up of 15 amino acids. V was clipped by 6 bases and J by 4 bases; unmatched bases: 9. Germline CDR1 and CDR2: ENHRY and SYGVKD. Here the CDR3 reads CAIRAGQGFADTQYF. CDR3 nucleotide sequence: TGTGCCATCAGGGCCGGACAGGGTTTCGCAGATACGCAGTATTTT.

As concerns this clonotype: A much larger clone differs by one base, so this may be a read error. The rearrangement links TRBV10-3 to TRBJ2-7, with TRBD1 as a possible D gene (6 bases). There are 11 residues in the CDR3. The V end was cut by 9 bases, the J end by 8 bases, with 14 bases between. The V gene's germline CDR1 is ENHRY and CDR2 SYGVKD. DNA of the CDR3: TGTGCCATTAATAACAGGGACCAGCAGTACTTC. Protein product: CAINNRDQQYF.

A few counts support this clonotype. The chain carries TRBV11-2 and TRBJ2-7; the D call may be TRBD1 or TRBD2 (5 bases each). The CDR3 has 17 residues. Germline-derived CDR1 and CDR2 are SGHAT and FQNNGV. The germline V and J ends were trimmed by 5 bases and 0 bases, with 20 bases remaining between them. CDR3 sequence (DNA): TGTGCCAGCAGCCCGAAACGGGACGCCGTCAGCTCCTACGAGCAGTACTTC. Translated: CASSPKRDAVSSYEQYF. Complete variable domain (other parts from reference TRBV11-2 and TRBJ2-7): EAGVAQSPRYKIIEKRQSVAFWCNPISGHATLYWYQQILGQGPKLLIQFQNNGVVDDSQLPKDRFSAERLKGVDSTLKIQPAKLEDSAVYLCASSPKRDAVSSYEQYFGPGTRLTVT.

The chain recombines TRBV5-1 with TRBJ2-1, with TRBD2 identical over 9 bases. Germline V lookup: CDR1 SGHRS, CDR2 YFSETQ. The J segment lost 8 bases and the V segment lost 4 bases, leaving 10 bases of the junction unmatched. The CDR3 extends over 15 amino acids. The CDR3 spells CASSPGQRGVDEQFF. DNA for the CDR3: TGCGCCAGCAGCCCGGGGCAGCGGGGGGTCGATGAGCAGTTCTTC. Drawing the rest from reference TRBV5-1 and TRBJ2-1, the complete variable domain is KAGVTQTPRYLIKTRGQQVTLSCSPISGHRSVSWYQQTPGQGLQFLFEYFSETQRNKGNFPGRFSGRQFSNSRSEMNVSTLELGDSALYLCASSPGQRGVDEQFFGPGTRLTVL.